A selection of T cell receptor beta chains follows, all from one sample in a study of T-cell reconstitution after alpha-beta-depleted transplantation in children. A single record per CDR3 protein comes from TCRdb applying MiXCR to the PCR reads. This table holds hundreds of thousands of distinct CDR3 sequences, 16% found once. The sequences come from PBMCs, mostly from graft donor cells, collected 360 days after TCRalphabeta/CD19-depleted stem cell transplant. The receptors come from a male patient aged 10-17 years who had a stem cell transplant for acute lymphoblastic leukemia, so the T cells may come from the graft donor. CDR3s include the opening cysteine and the closing phenylalanine or tryptophan. The D gene is left open where the match is weak. Clone size is given for some rows only: seen once, a few or many times, or a class if the clone is expanded.

clone_size,v_call,j_call,d_call,cdr3_aa,cdr3_nt
.,TRBV11-2,TRBJ2-2,.,CASSQISGTGELFF,TGTGCCAGCAGCCAAATTAGCGGCACCGGGGAGCTGTTTTTT
.,TRBV20-1,TRBJ2-1,.,CSARRWLGGDNEQFF,TGCAGTGCTCGCCGGTGGCTAGGGGGGGACAATGAGCAGTTCTTC
.,TRBV24-1,TRBJ2-2,.,CATHPGLASTGELFF,TGTGCCACCCACCCGGGGCTAGCGTCTACCGGGGAGCTGTTTTTT
many,TRBV12-3/TRBV12-4,TRBJ2-7,.,CASRTGQHHYEQYF,TGTGCCAGCAGAACCGGACAGCATCACTACGAGCAGTACTTC
.,TRBV15,TRBJ2-5,TRBD1,CATSWGQLSQETQYF,TGTGCCACCAGCTGGGGACAGCTTTCACAAGAGACCCAGTACTTC
few,TRBV20-1,TRBJ2-6,.,CSARDPRDSGANVLTF,TGCAGTGCTAGAGATCCGAGGGACTCTGGGGCCAACGTCCTGACTTTC
.,TRBV6-1,TRBJ2-1,.,CALTDSRGSYNEQFF,TGTGCCCTGACGGACAGTCGTGGGTCCTACAATGAGCAGTTCTTC
few,TRBV20-1,TRBJ2-3,.,CSARDLKPVPDTQYF,TGCAGTGCTAGAGATCTCAAGCCGGTCCCAGATACGCAGTATTTT
.,TRBV2,TRBJ2-3,.,CAPGDSWNPKDTQYF,TGTGCCCCCGGTGACAGTTGGAACCCCAAAGATACGCAGTATTTT
few,TRBV7-2,TRBJ2-3,.,CASSLSSDASTDTQYF,TGTGCCAGCAGCTTATCTAGCGATGCTAGCACAGATACGCAGTATTTT
few,TRBV5-1,TRBJ2-2,.,CASSLTTGRTGELFF,TGCGCCAGCAGCTTGACCACAGGCCGGACCGGGGAGCTGTTTTTT
.,TRBV7-6,TRBJ2-7,.,CASSLEGPPAYEQYF,TGTGCCAGCAGCTTAGAGGGCCCCCCAGCCTACGAGCAGTACTTC
.,TRBV5-1,TRBJ2-5,.,CASSPLPWETQYF,TGCGCCAGCAGTCCCTTACCGTGGGAGACCCAGTACTTC
.,TRBV19,TRBJ2-2,TRBD1,CASSFGQGGNSGELFF,TGTGCCAGTAGTTTCGGACAGGGAGGAAATTCCGGGGAGCTGTTTTTT
.,TRBV20-1,TRBJ1-1,TRBD1,CSAGDRGLRKAFF,TGCAGTGCTGGCGACAGGGGGTTGCGGAAAGCTTTCTTT
.,TRBV12-3/TRBV12-4,TRBJ2-1,TRBD2,CASSPPRASGRAGSYNEQFF,TGTGCCAGCAGTCCACCCCGGGCTAGCGGGAGGGCGGGATCCTACAATGAGCAGTTCTTC
many,TRBV7-8,TRBJ2-7,.,CASSLVGSRDEQYF,TGTGCCAGCAGCTTAGTTGGCAGTCGGGACGAGCAGTACTTC
few,TRBV30,TRBJ1-1,.,CAWTVLGLNTEAFF,TGTGCCTGGACCGTTTTAGGGTTGAACACTGAAGCTTTCTTT
many,TRBV20-1,TRBJ2-7,.,CSARDPAGYEQYF,TGCAGTGCTAGAGATCCAGCGGGCTACGAGCAGTACTTC
few,TRBV12-3/TRBV12-4,TRBJ1-1,.,CASSLIVAREAFF,TGTGCCAGCAGTTTAATAGTAGCTCGTGAAGCTTTCTTT
few,TRBV24-1,TRBJ2-1,.,CATSASGLSGEQFF,TGTGCCACCAGTGCCAGCGGGCTTTCTGGTGAGCAGTTCTTC
.,TRBV20-1,TRBJ2-1,.,CSATPLGNEQFF,TGCAGTGCTACCCCCTTAGGAAATGAGCAGTTCTTC
few,TRBV24-1,TRBJ2-3,.,CATSDGDLTDTQYF,TGTGCCACCAGTGACGGGGACCTTACAGATACGCAGTATTTT
.,TRBV7-2,TRBJ2-3,.,CASSLAEVNTQYF,TGTGCCAGCAGCTTAGCGGAAGTTAATACGCAGTATTTT
many,TRBV28,TRBJ2-7,.,CASSLGAAPYEQYF,TGTGCCAGCAGTTTGGGGGCTGCCCCCTACGAGCAGTACTTC
.,TRBV6-1,TRBJ1-5,.,CASRKTASNQTQHF,TGTGCCAGCAGAAAGACCGCCTCCAATCAGACCCAGCATTTT
.,TRBV7-2,TRBJ2-4,.,CASSLERRKNIQYF,TGTGCCAGCAGCTTAGAGAGACGGAAAAACATTCAGTACTTC
few,TRBV5-1,TRBJ2-3,TRBD2,CASSLPSLAGSTDTQYF,TGCGCCAGCAGCTTGCCATCCTTAGCGGGGAGCACAGATACGCAGTATTTT
many,TRBV12-3/TRBV12-4,TRBJ1-1,.,CATTRTENTEAFF,TGTGCCACCACCCGGACAGAGAACACTGAAGCTTTCTTT
few,TRBV5-8,TRBJ2-1,.,CASSLATGNNEQFF,TGTGCCAGCAGCTTGGCCACAGGGAACAATGAGCAGTTCTTC
.,TRBV15,TRBJ1-4,.,CATSRVDLFNEKLFF,TGTGCCACCAGCAGAGTTGACCTATTTAATGAAAAACTGTTTTTT
once,TRBV7-2,TRBJ2-3,TRBD2,CASIPRGLAGGDTQYF,TGTGCCAGCATCCCACGGGGGCTAGCGGGAGGTGATACGCAGTATTTT
many,TRBV4-1,TRBJ2-1,.,CASSQASWGAFYNEQFF,TGCGCCAGCAGCCAAGCTTCGTGGGGGGCCTTTTACAATGAGCAGTTCTTC
few,TRBV12-3/TRBV12-4,TRBJ2-3,.,CASSLDGSRTDTQYF,TGTGCCAGCAGTTTAGACGGGAGTAGGACAGATACGCAGTATTTT
many,TRBV9,TRBJ1-1,.,CASSVMVYTEAFF,TGTGCCAGCAGCGTCATGGTGTACACTGAAGCTTTCTTT
few,TRBV20-1,TRBJ2-7,.,CSARDPTVTYEQYF,TGCAGTGCTAGAGATCCGACAGTCACCTACGAGCAGTACTTC
many,TRBV9,TRBJ1-1,.,CASSGPMNTEAFF,TGTGCCAGCAGCGGACCGATGAACACTGAAGCTTTCTTT
few,TRBV20-1,TRBJ1-2,.,CSARASRGGYTF,TGCAGTGCTCGAGCTTCGAGAGGTGGCTACACCTTC
.,TRBV3-1,TRBJ2-3,.,CASSQDEGSATDTQYF,TGTGCCAGCAGCCAAGATGAAGGGTCTGCCACAGATACGCAGTATTTT
.,TRBV29-1,TRBJ2-3,TRBD2,CSVEDPPGGRTDTQYF,TGCAGCGTTGAAGATCCGCCGGGGGGACGCACAGATACGCAGTATTTT
few,TRBV5-1,TRBJ1-1,TRBD1,CASSFTTGVNTEAFF,TGCGCCAGCAGCTTTACGACAGGGGTGAACACTGAAGCTTTCTTT
few,TRBV29-1,TRBJ2-7,.,CSVKLTPYEQYF,TGCAGCGTTAAGTTAACCCCCTACGAGCAGTACTTC
.,TRBV7-8,TRBJ2-5,.,CASSSLHAGWEETQYF,TGTGCCAGCAGCTCGTTGCACGCGGGGTGGGAAGAGACCCAGTACTTC
.,TRBV20-1,TRBJ2-1,TRBD2,CSARDGYLAGPYNEQFF,TGCAGTGCTAGAGATGGGTACCTAGCGGGCCCCTACAATGAGCAGTTCTTC
few,TRBV6-5,TRBJ1-4,.,CASSPSWWLGEKLFF,TGTGCCAGCAGTCCCTCGTGGTGGCTGGGTGAAAAACTGTTTTTT
.,TRBV20-1,TRBJ2-7,.,CSAGRDSAREQYF,TGCAGTGCTGGTAGGGACTCCGCCCGCGAGCAGTACTTC
.,TRBV7-8,TRBJ2-1,.,CASSLDGIRGRGQFF,TGTGCCAGCAGCTTAGACGGGATTAGAGGGCGAGGGCAGTTCTTC
.,TRBV4-1,TRBJ2-4,TRBD2,CASSLGGVAGVAKNIQYF,TGCGCCAGCAGCTTAGGGGGAGTAGCGGGAGTAGCCAAAAACATTCAGTACTTC
.,TRBV10-3,TRBJ2-6,TRBD1,CASRQGVTGANVLTF,TGTGCCAGTCGACAGGGCGTGACTGGGGCCAACGTCCTGACTTTC
.,TRBV12-3/TRBV12-4,TRBJ1-6,.,CASSQGLGGSYNSPLHF,TGTGCCAGCAGTCAAGGGCTTGGCGGCTCCTATAATTCACCCCTCCACTTT
few,TRBV5-1,TRBJ2-3,.,CASSFQTGTDTQYF,TGCGCCAGCAGCTTCCAGACAGGCACAGATACGCAGTATTTT
.,TRBV7-3,TRBJ2-7,.,CASSFSGDPTYEQYF,TGTGCCAGCAGCTTTAGCGGAGATCCCACCTACGAGCAGTACTTC
few,TRBV7-3,TRBJ2-3,.,CASSFGGHGDTQYF,TGTGCCAGCAGCTTCGGGGGGCATGGAGATACGCAGTATTTT
.,TRBV24-1,TRBJ2-7,.,CATSASTSGRNEQYF,TGTGCCACCAGTGCCTCAACTTCGGGGCGGAACGAGCAGTACTTC
many,TRBV5-1,TRBJ2-7,TRBD2,CASSPWTSGSVYEQYF,TGCGCCAGCAGCCCCTGGACTAGCGGGAGCGTCTACGAGCAGTACTTC
few,TRBV5-1,TRBJ2-1,TRBD2,CASSSTGTSGRSQFF,TGCGCCAGCAGCTCCACCGGGACTAGCGGGAGGAGCCAGTTCTTC
.,TRBV3-1,TRBJ2-7,TRBD2,CASSHLGGRASGKPPYF,TGTGCCAGCAGCCACCTCGGGGGAAGGGCTAGCGGGAAGCCTCCGTACTTC
.,TRBV29-1,TRBJ2-7,.,CSVENGPYEQYF,TGCAGCGTTGAGAACGGTCCCTACGAGCAGTACTTC
.,TRBV9,TRBJ2-3,TRBD2,CASSELAGGSTDTQYF,TGTGCCAGCAGCGAGTTAGCGGGAGGGAGCACAGATACGCAGTATTTT
.,TRBV29-1,TRBJ2-3,.,CSADPGPSTDTQYF,TGCAGCGCCGACCCAGGTCCGAGCACAGATACGCAGTATTTT